Presented here are 16 T cell receptor beta chains from one specimen sequenced in a study of blood T cell repertoires in COVID-19. Repertoires were generated with immunoSEQ multiplex PCR, while TCRdb's copy carries only in-frame clones and drops some. Counted here are about 210,000 clones, around 91% occurring once; the ten biggest clones make up more than 4.5%. Material: peripheral blood. These receptors all stem from a woman in her forties with acute or convalescent COVID-19.

The chain combines TRBV23-1 with TRBJ2-7; 8 bases align to TRBD2. TRBV23-1 is treated as an ORF (open reading frame) with a function not yet certain. V gave up 7 bases and J gave up 5 bases; unmatched junction bases: 10. The CDR3 is 14 amino acids. The CDR3 loop is CASTLPGRGHEQYV. For the CDR3, the DNA is TGCGCCAGCACCCTCCCCGGGAGGGGTCACGAGCAGTACGTC.

This rearrangement joins TRBV10-3 to TRBJ2-1, with TRBD2 matching 8 bases. CDR3 size: 15 residues. Germline V gives CDR1 ENHRY, CDR2 SYGVKD. With 3 bases clipped from V and 12 bases from J, the junction kept 13 bases outside the gene matches. The CDR3: CAISDPGGGLDGQFF. The CDR3 nucleotides are TGTGCCATCAGTGACCCCGGGGGGGGGCTTGATGGGCAGTTCTTC.

The V call is TRBV28, the J call TRBJ1-6; unclear D gene. In germline, CDR1 is MDHEN, CDR2 SYDVKM. This CDR3 contains 15 residues. V was shortened by 7 bases and J by 5 bases, with 15 bases between the two germline ends. In DNA form, the CDR3 reads TGTGCCAGCATAAGGACTTCGGGCCATAATTCACCCCTCCACTTT. Amino acid sequence: CASIRTSGHNSPLHF. The variable domain in full, completed from reference TRBV28 and TRBJ1-6, reads DVKVTQSSRYLVKRTGEKVFLECVQDMDHENMFWYRQDPGLGLRLIYFSYDVKMKEKGDIPEGYSVSREKKERFSLILESASTNQTSMYLCASIRTSGHNSPLHFGNGTRLTVT.

The chain carries TRBV9 and TRBJ2-1; D unresolved. The CDR3 runs 15 residues. CDR1 is SGDLS and CDR2 is YYNGEE in the germline V gene. V dropped 1 base and J dropped 0 bases, with 8 bases sitting between them. The CDR3, as DNA: TGTGCCAGCAGCGTACAGGCGAGCTCCTACAATGAGCAGTTCTTC. Translation: CASSVQASSYNEQFF. The variable domain in full, with the rest retrieved from reference TRBV9 and TRBJ2-1, is DSGVTQTPKHLITATGQRVTLRCSPRSGDLSVYWYQQSLDQGLQFLIQYYNGEERAKGNILERFSAQQFPDLHSELNLSSLELGDSALYFCASSVQASSYNEQFFGPGTRLTVL.

The J gene is TRBJ1-1, the V gene TRBV5-1; 10 nucleotides align to TRBD1. Germline CDR1 and CDR2: SGHRS and YFSETQ. J gave up 4 bases and V 5 bases, and 2 bases lay outside the gene matches. There are 13 residues in the CDR3. CDR3 sequence reads: CASRGQGFTEAFF. For the CDR3, the DNA is TGCGCCAGCAGGGGACAGGGGTTCACTGAAGCTTTCTTT. Filled out from reference TRBV5-1 and TRBJ1-1, the complete variable domain reads KAGVTQTPRYLIKTRGQQVTLSCSPISGHRSVSWYQQTPGQGLQFLFEYFSETQRNKGNFPGRFSGRQFSNSRSEMNVSTLELGDSALYLCASRGQGFTEAFFGQGTRLTVV.

The J gene is TRBJ1-1, the V gene TRBV5-5; TRBD1 might be the D (5 bases). The CDR3 totals 15 residues. Per germline, CDR1 SGHKS and CDR2 YYEKEE (reference sequence). Trimming shortened V by 0 bases and J by 4 bases, and 13 bases separated the two germline ends. The CDR3 nucleotides read TGTGCCAGCAGCTTGGCGATCAGGGCGGCCACTGAAGCTTTCTTT. It translates to CASSLAIRAATEAFF.

The V and J genes are TRBV18 and TRBJ1-6; D may be TRBD1 (6 bases). In germline, CDR1 is KGHSH, CDR2 LQKENI. Between the trimmed V and J ends, which lost 2 bases and 7 bases, there was a span of 9 bases. The CDR3 is made up of 14 amino acids. CDR3 amino acids: CASSPGTRNSPLHF. In DNA, the CDR3 is TGTGCCAGCTCACCAGGGACACGGAATTCACCCCTCCACTTT.

The gene calls are TRBV6-5 and TRBJ1-5, with 7 bases identical to TRBD1. The CDR3 covers 15 residues. V lost 0 bases to trimming and J lost 1 base; unmatched junction nucleotides: 0. The germline CDR1 and CDR2 sequences are MNHEY and SVGAGI. In DNA form, the CDR3 reads TGTGCCAGCAGTTACTCGGACAGGAGCAATCAGCCCCAGCATTTT. Amino acid sequence: CASSYSDRSNQPQHF.

The rearrangement links TRBV10-1 to TRBJ1-6, with D perhaps TRBD1 (6 bases). V was trimmed by 5 bases and J by 8 bases, leaving 10 bases between them. Germline values: CDR1 WNHNN, CDR2 SYGVQD (reference sequence). The CDR3 loop spans 13 amino acids. The CDR3 region is CASSTGRDSPLHF. In nucleotides, the CDR3 is TGCGCCAGCAGTACAGGGAGGGATTCACCCCTCCACTTT.

The J gene is TRBJ1-1, the V gene TRBV2; no definite D call. The V gene's germline CDR1 is SNHLY and CDR2 FYNNEI. V was trimmed by 0 bases and J by 1 base, leaving 15 bases between them. The CDR3 totals 17 residues. The CDR3 DNA sequence: TGTGCCAGCAGTGAAGCGCAAAGGGTTCGGGGGAACACTGAAGCTTTCTTT. This translates into CASSEAQRVRGNTEAFF.

The chain uses TRBV5-1 and TRBJ2-1, with 9 bases identical to TRBD1. The V segment lost 7 bases and the J segment 8 bases; nucleotides outside the gene matches: 10. This CDR3 contains 14 residues. Germline CDR1 SGHRS, CDR2 YFSETQ. CDR3 DNA: TGCGCCAGCGGGTCGGGGACAGGGCGCCATGAGCAGTTCTTC. Translating gives CASGSGTGRHEQFF.

The chain has TRBV15 and TRBJ1-3, with 9 bases fitting TRBD1. The CDR3 extends over 17 amino acids. The junction had 8 bases not matched to a gene; V was cut back by 1 base and J by 4 bases. The V gene's germline CDR1 is LNHNV and CDR2 YYDKDF (reference sequence). This CDR3 is CATSRAKFTGGGNTIYF. The CDR3, as DNA: TGTGCCACCAGCAGAGCCAAATTTACAGGGGGCGGAAACACCATATATTTT.

The CDR3 is CASSDPRAGGFTDTQYF. The CDR3 DNA is TGTGCCAGCAGTGACCCCCGGGCCGGGGGTTTCACAGATACGCAGTATTTT. This rearrangement joins TRBV6-1 to TRBJ2-3, with D perhaps TRBD2 (6 bases). Germline V CDR1 and CDR2: MNHNS, SASEGT. CDR3 length: 17 residues. Trimming removed 3 bases at V and 2 bases at J, with 18 bases between.

This clone was seen only a few times. The chain has TRBV10-2 and TRBJ2-1, with 11 bases matching TRBD2. Per germline, CDR1 WSHSY and CDR2 SAAADI. The CDR3 has 15 residues. J gave up 5 bases and V 7 bases, and 7 bases lay outside the gene matches. The CDR3 DNA reads as TGCGCCAGCAATCCGACTAGCGGGGACCACAATGAGCAGTTCTTC. Its translation is CASNPTSGDHNEQFF.

This clone appeared once. The CDR3 protein is CATYEQGDTQYF. The CDR3 bases are TGTGCCACCTACGAACAGGGGGATACGCAGTATTTT. The V and J genes are TRBV18 and TRBJ2-3, with 7 bases fitting TRBD1. From germline, CDR1 is KGHSH and CDR2 LQKENI. CDR3 length: 12 amino acids. Trimming took 10 bases from V and 6 from J; bases not matched to a gene: 7.

The V call is TRBV7-9, the J call TRBJ1-2, with TRBD1 matching 8 bases. The CDR3 contains 16 residues. Per the germline V gene, CDR1 is SEHNR and CDR2 is FQNEAQ (reference sequence). The V segment lost 3 bases and the J segment 4 bases; nucleotides outside the gene matches: 10. The CDR3 is CASSLRQGFGGYGYTF. The CDR3 bases are TGTGCCAGCAGCTTGAGACAGGGGTTTGGCGGCTATGGCTACACCTTC.